These 7 T cell receptor beta chains were sequenced from one sample in a study of T cell repertoires in cytomegalovirus infection. No antigen has been assigned to these receptors. TCRdb reprocessed the reads via MiXCR and lists one record per CDR3 protein. The repertoire includes fewer than 950,000 distinct CDR3 sequences, approximately 32% of them detected once, and approximately 13% sits in the top ten. This sample comprised cultured CD8+ T cells from PBMCs, obtained from culture after CMV antigen stimulation. Receptor source: a human donor in good health (CMV status not recorded). Some clones in this sample may be carry-over from other donors' samples.

V gene TRBV10-2 combines with J gene TRBJ1-6; D is ambiguous. V shed 0 bases and J shed 13 bases, with 13 bases lying between them. CDR3 length: 14 residues. Looked up from germline, CDR1 is WSHSY and CDR2 is SAAADI. The CDR3 region has the DNA TGCGCCAGCAGTGAGTCAGGGAAGTTGGAGCCCCTCCACTTT. This gives the protein CASSESGKLEPLHF.

This clonotype was counted at least ten times. The rearrangement links TRBV2 to TRBJ1-6; tentative D call: TRBD1 (5 bases). Deletions cut 7 bases from V and 5 bases from J, with 12 bases between. The CDR3 is made up of 14 amino acids. CDR1 and CDR2 from the germline V gene are SNHLY and FYNNEI. In DNA form, the CDR3 reads TGTGCCAGCACTCGGACACGCAATAATTCACCCCTCCACTTT. Protein: CASTRTRNNSPLHF.

Only a few counts were recorded for this clonotype. This sequence joins TRBV5-1 and TRBJ2-7; no reliable D call. Germline V lookup: CDR1 SGHRS, CDR2 YFSETQ. Trimming stripped 7 bases from V and 5 bases from J, with 13 bases between. The CDR3 runs to 12 residues. The CDR3 loop is CASVSGSDEQYF. Here the CDR3 DNA reads TGCGCCAGCGTGTCAGGATCCGACGAGCAGTACTTC.

This clonotype has a handful of counts. CDR3: CASSQGVEQYF. In nucleotides, the CDR3 is TGTGCCAGCAGCCAAGGTGTCGAGCAGTACTTC. The chain recombines TRBV4-2 with TRBJ2-7; no clear D. Trimming shortened V by 1 base and J by 6 bases, and 4 bases separated the two germline ends. Germline V CDR1 and CDR2: LGHNA, YNFKEQ. There are 11 residues in the CDR3.

This clonotype has ten or more counts. V usage is TRBV7-6 and J usage is TRBJ2-3, with 14 bases aligning to TRBD2. The CDR3 sequence is 18 residues long. CDR1 is SGHVS and CDR2 is FNYEAQ in the germline V gene. Trimming cost V 3 bases and J 2 bases; bases outside gene matches: 7. The CDR3 DNA sequence: TGTGCCAGCAGCTTGACTAGCGGGGGGGCGAGGGACACAGATACGCAGTATTTT. It codes for CASSLTSGGARDTDTQYF.

V and J are TRBV6-1 and TRBJ1-1; D not resolved. Trimming took off 7 bases at V and 5 bases at J, with 14 bases between the two ends. The germline V gene encodes CDR1 MNHNS and CDR2 SASEGT. This CDR3 is built from 13 residues. DNA of the CDR3: TGTGCCAGCACCCTGACCCGGGGAACTGAAGCTTTCTTT. It encodes CASTLTRGTEAFF.

Notes on this clonotype: In this CDR3 the conserved last residue, phenylalanine or tryptophan, is missing, so a read error is likely. The chain carries TRBV4-1 and TRBJ2-3; unclear D gene. Germline values: CDR1 MGHRA, CDR2 YSYEKL. CDR3 length equals 15 residues. Here the CDR3 reads CASSQDTLLPDTQYY. As DNA, the CDR3 is TGTGCCAGCAGCCAAGATACGCTACTGCCAGATACGCAGTATTAT.